One and the same sample provided the 3 T cell receptor beta chains below, sequenced in a study of control samples from healthy donors and cancer patients. The data were produced by immunoSEQ multiplex PCR, yet TCRdb's version contains in-frame clones alone and is incomplete. The sample consists of 170,000 or so clones, around 93% of them appearing once. Material for sequencing was blood. Receptors originate from a man aged 18-30 years in good health.

The gene calls are TRBV28 and TRBJ2-2, with 7 bases aligning to TRBD1. Germline CDR1 MDHEN, CDR2 SYDVKM. The CDR3 loop spans 15 amino acids. The V gene end was trimmed by 6 bases and the J gene end by 4 bases; junction bases not matched to a gene: 8. The CDR3 spells CASSPPWTGTGELFF. CDR3 bases: TGTGCCAGCAGCCCCCCCTGGACAGGCACCGGGGAGCTGTTTTTT.

This clone has a single count. The chain employs TRBV4-2 and TRBJ1-6, with a tentative D call TRBD1 (5 bases). Between the trimmed V and J ends, which lost 8 bases and 8 bases, there was a span of 22 bases. This CDR3 is 16 amino acids long. Germline loops: CDR1 LGHNA, CDR2 YNFKEQ. CDR3 residues: CASEISLDSTYSPLHF. The CDR3 coding sequence is TGTGCCAGCGAAATTAGCCTAGACAGTACCTATTCACCCCTCCACTTT.

J is TRBJ1-1 and V is TRBV30; D not resolved. V lost 0 bases, J lost 7 bases, and 15 bases lay in between. Germline CDR1 is GTSNPN and CDR2 is SVGIG (reference sequence). The CDR3 has 14 residues. The CDR3 DNA follows: TGTGCCTGGAGTGTCATGGCCACGGAGGATGAAGCTTTCTTT. It yields the protein CAWSVMATEDEAFF.